This T cell receptor (beta chain) was identified in a study of blood T cell repertoires in COVID-19. As for the study in general: From the United States, Italy and Spain came samples of acute and convalescent COVID-19.

The repertoire was sequenced with immunoSEQ multiplex PCR; TCRdb's copy has only in-frame clones and lacks some. This sample has 150,000 to 200,000 clones, with around 79% found just once. V shed 4 bases and J 8 bases; nucleotides not matched to a gene: 7. The CDR3 consists of 13 residues. The germline V gene has CDR1 SGDLS and CDR2 YYNGEE. V and J are TRBV9 and TRBJ1-2; 8 nucleotides line up with TRBD1. This receptor was identified in a man in his 60s with active or convalescent COVID-19. The specimen was peripheral blood. The CDR3 loop is CASSTDRGLGYTF. CDR3 coding DNA: TGTGCCAGCAGCACCGACAGGGGATTAGGCTACACCTTC.